Shown below are 4 T cell receptor beta chains from a single sample sequenced in a study of T cell changes during pregnancy in multiple sclerosis. The assay was immunoSEQ multiplex PCR, and TCRdb's table has in-frame clones only and misses some. Here the sample spans 30,000 to 45,000 clones, 92% being singletons. The sample consisted of CD8+ T cells from peripheral blood mononuclear cells, taken before pregnancy. The receptors come from a female donor with multiple sclerosis, enrolled in a pregnancy study.

The chain is built from TRBV27 and TRBJ1-6; TRBD1 might be the D (6 bases). Germline values: CDR1 MNHEY, CDR2 SMNVEV (reference sequence). The V end was cut by 6 bases, the J end by 8 bases, with 14 bases between. The CDR3 runs 14 residues. The CDR3 here is CASRLGTSDSPLHF. The CDR3 DNA reads as TGTGCCAGCAGACTCGGGACATCAGATTCACCCCTCCACTTT.

CDR3 coding DNA: TGTGCCAGCAGCGTAGGCCGGGTCGATGAGCAGTTCTTC. Residues: CASSVGRVDEQFF. The rearrangement links TRBV9 to TRBJ2-1; D unresolved. The CDR3 runs 13 residues. V was cut by 0 bases and J by 8 bases, with 9 bases left in between. Germline V lookup: CDR1 SGDLS, CDR2 YYNGEE.

The chain employs TRBV5-5 and TRBJ1-1, with D unclear. V gave up 2 bases and J gave up 2 bases, with 7 bases separating them. The length of the CDR3 is 13 residues. The germline CDR1 and CDR2 sequences are SGHKS and YYEKEE (reference sequence). DNA for the CDR3: TGTGCCAGCAGCTTAGAGACAAACACTGAAGCTTTCTTT. This sequence encodes CASSLETNTEAFF.

The chain couples TRBV28 to TRBJ2-1, with 14 bases matching TRBD2. Trimming removed 4 bases from V and 8 bases from J; junction bases left unmatched: 13. Germline V gives CDR1 MDHEN, CDR2 SYDVKM. The CDR3 is made up of 18 amino acids. Written as DNA, the CDR3 is TGTGCCAGCAGTTCAATGACTAGCGGGAGGGTGGTGGTGGATGAGCAGTTCTTC. This gives the protein CASSSMTSGRVVVDEQFF.